The 15 T cell receptor beta chains listed next were all sequenced from one sample in a study of OX40 agonist ivuxolimab in advanced cancers. Profiled with immunoSEQ multiplex PCR; TCRdb holds only in-frame clones, not every one. The sample shows about 68,000 clones, roughly nine tenths of them seen only once. Sequenced here: CD4+ or CD8+ T cells sorted from blood, sampled in a trial of the OX40 agonist ivuxolimab. These receptors all stem from an adult with an advanced solid tumor such as melanoma, head and neck, liver or kidney cancer.

As DNA, the CDR3 is TGCGCCAGCAGCTTGGATCTAGCGGGAGGCACAGATACGCAGTATTTT. It specifies CASSLDLAGGTDTQYF. The chain uses TRBV5-1 and TRBJ2-3; 10 nucleotides line up with TRBD2. The CDR3 totals 16 residues. Germline V gene data show CDR1 as SGHRS and CDR2 as YFSETQ. V trimming: 0 bases; J trimming: 1 base; junction bases outside the gene matches: 2.

V gene TRBV5-6 combines with J gene TRBJ1-5; the D gene is possibly TRBD1 (5 bases). CDR3 length: 16 residues. V dropped 5 bases and J dropped 5 bases, with 20 bases sitting between them. The germline gives CDR1 SGHDT, CDR2 YYEEEE. Written as DNA, the CDR3 is TGTGCCAGCAGTTCGTTTCTGGGGGAAGTAGATCAGCCCCAGCATTTT. Protein sequence: CASSSFLGEVDQPQHF. The whole variable domain, filled in from reference TRBV5-6 and TRBJ1-5, reads DAGVTQSPTHLIKTRGQQVTLRCSPKSGHDTVSWYQQALGQGPQFIFQYYEEEERQRGNFPDRFSGHQFPNYSSELNVNALLLGDSALYLCASSSFLGEVDQPQHFGDGTRLSIL.

The genes are TRBV29-1 and TRBJ2-4; either TRBD1 or TRBD2 may supply D (5 bases each). The CDR3 runs to 12 residues. Germline V gene sequence: CDR1 SQVTM, CDR2 ANQGSEA. V lost 3 bases, J lost 6 bases, and 9 bases lay in between. CDR3 in amino acids: CSVDPGTNIQYF. The DNA of the CDR3 is TGCAGCGTTGACCCAGGGACAAACATTCAGTACTTC.

A few counts support this clone. This rearrangement joins TRBV23-1 to TRBJ1-1; D gene unclear. TRBV23-1 carries the ORF label, with uncertain function. CDR3 length: 16 residues. The V end was cut by 3 bases, the J end by 1 base, with 15 bases between. In nucleotides, the CDR3 is TGCGCCAGCAGTCAGCTAACCCGGGGATGGAACACTGAAGCTTTCTTT. Amino acid sequence: CASSQLTRGWNTEAFF.

The chain employs TRBV19 and TRBJ1-2; D gene ambiguous. Trimming removed 7 bases from V and 2 bases from J, with 11 bases in between. The CDR3 loop spans 13 amino acids. Per germline, CDR1 LNHDA and CDR2 SQIVND (reference sequence). The CDR3 loop reads CASTLGYNYGYTF. CDR3 nucleotides: TGTGCCAGTACCCTGGGATACAACTATGGCTACACCTTC.

The CDR3 nucleotides are TGTGCCAGCAGCTTAGGGCTAGCGGGAGACAATGAGCAGTTCTTC. Its protein is CASSLGLAGDNEQFF. V is TRBV7-9 and J is TRBJ2-1; 10 bases agree with TRBD2. From germline, CDR1 is SEHNR and CDR2 FQNEAQ (reference sequence). Trimming took 1 base from V and 5 from J; bases not matched to a gene: 2. The length of the CDR3 is 15 residues.

This CDR3 is CASSGQSYGYTF. The DNA of the CDR3 is TGTGCCAGCAGTGGACAGTCCTATGGCTACACCTTC. The chain has TRBV2 and TRBJ1-2; a weak D match, TRBD1 (5 bases). CDR3 length: 12 residues. The germline V and J ends were trimmed by 4 bases and 4 bases, with 7 bases remaining between them. CDR1 is SNHLY and CDR2 is FYNNEI in the germline V gene.

This chain links TRBV10-2 with TRBJ2-7, with 14 bases fitting TRBD2. The CDR3 contains 16 residues. The germline V gene encodes CDR1 WSHSY and CDR2 SAAADI. V lost 7 bases to trimming and J lost 7 bases; unmatched junction nucleotides: 12. CDR3 coding DNA: TGCGCCAGCAACGGTCCAGGCGGGACTAGCGGGAGTGAGCAGTACTTC. Its protein is CASNGPGGTSGSEQYF.

The chain has TRBV28 and TRBJ2-7; the D is unclear. Germline CDR1 and CDR2: MDHEN and SYDVKM. Trimming left V 8 bases short and J 12 bases short, with 23 bases between. There are 13 residues in the CDR3. Here the CDR3 DNA reads TGTGCCAGCGGGTCTACAAGACGAGGTCTAGGGTACTTC. Translation: CASGSTRRGLGYF.

The chain is built from TRBV4-2 and TRBJ1-2; D not resolved. Germline-derived CDR1 and CDR2 are LGHNA and YNFKEQ. V lost 1 base to trimming and J lost 0 bases, with 9 bases between them. CDR3 length: 15 residues. This CDR3 reads CASSQAEGTNYGYTF. The CDR3 nucleotides read TGTGCCAGCAGCCAAGCGGAAGGGACTAACTATGGCTACACCTTC.

This chain joins TRBV28 and TRBJ2-1; TRBD1 might be the D (6 bases). Germline lookup yields CDR1 MDHEN and CDR2 SYDVKM. The ends were cut back, 6 bases at V and 6 bases at J, with 12 bases in the middle. CDR3 length: 13 residues. In DNA form, the CDR3 reads TGTGCCAGCAGCCCAGGGGCAGGCAATGAGCAGTTCTTC. This codes for CASSPGAGNEQFF.

V and J are TRBV29-1 and TRBJ2-1; D perhaps matches TRBD2 (5 bases). Trimming left V 5 bases short and J 6 bases short, with 11 bases between. The germline V gene encodes CDR1 SQVTM and CDR2 ANQGSEA. This CDR3 has 12 amino acids. As DNA, the CDR3 is TGCAGCGTTCCTTCCCGGGGCAATGAGCAGTTCTTC. Protein product: CSVPSRGNEQFF.

This chain joins TRBV27 and TRBJ2-1; the D gene is possibly TRBD2 (6 bases). CDR3 length equals 17 residues. The ends were cut back, 5 bases at V and 0 bases at J, with 17 bases in the middle. CDR1 is MNHEY and CDR2 is SMNVEV in the germline V gene (reference sequence). The CDR3 region is CASSPLASGSSYNEQFF. CDR3 coding DNA: TGTGCCAGCAGTCCTCTAGCGTCTGGGAGCTCCTACAATGAGCAGTTCTTC.

With regard to this clone: Other DNA variants within this sample encode the same CDR3. J is TRBJ2-3 and V is TRBV18; no definite D call. V was cut by 5 bases and J by 0 bases, with 0 bases left in between. The CDR3 loop spans 11 amino acids. Germline values: CDR1 KGHSH, CDR2 LQKENI. The CDR3 loop is CASSSTDTQYF. The CDR3 coding sequence is TGTGCCAGCTCAAGCACAGATACGCAGTATTTT.

The chain is built from TRBV6-6 and TRBJ1-1; no definite D call. This CDR3 is built from 13 residues. V lost 0 bases and J 7 bases, leaving 9 bases between the germline ends. Germline CDR1 reads MNHNY; CDR2 reads SVGAGI (reference sequence). The CDR3 DNA sequence: TGTGCCAGCAGTTACTCGAAAGCAGATGAAGCTTTCTTT. It yields the protein CASSYSKADEAFF.